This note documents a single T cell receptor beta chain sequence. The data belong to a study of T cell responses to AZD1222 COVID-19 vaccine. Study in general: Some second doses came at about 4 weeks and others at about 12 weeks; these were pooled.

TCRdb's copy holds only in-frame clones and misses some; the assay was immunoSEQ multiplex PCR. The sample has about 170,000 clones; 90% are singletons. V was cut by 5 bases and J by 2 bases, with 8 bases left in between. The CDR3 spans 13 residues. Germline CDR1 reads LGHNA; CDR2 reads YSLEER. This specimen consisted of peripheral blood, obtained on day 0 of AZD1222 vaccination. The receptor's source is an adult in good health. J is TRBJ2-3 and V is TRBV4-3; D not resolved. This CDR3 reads CASSKGPTDTQYF. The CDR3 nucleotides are TGCGCCAGCAGCAAGGGTCCCACAGATACGCAGTATTTT.